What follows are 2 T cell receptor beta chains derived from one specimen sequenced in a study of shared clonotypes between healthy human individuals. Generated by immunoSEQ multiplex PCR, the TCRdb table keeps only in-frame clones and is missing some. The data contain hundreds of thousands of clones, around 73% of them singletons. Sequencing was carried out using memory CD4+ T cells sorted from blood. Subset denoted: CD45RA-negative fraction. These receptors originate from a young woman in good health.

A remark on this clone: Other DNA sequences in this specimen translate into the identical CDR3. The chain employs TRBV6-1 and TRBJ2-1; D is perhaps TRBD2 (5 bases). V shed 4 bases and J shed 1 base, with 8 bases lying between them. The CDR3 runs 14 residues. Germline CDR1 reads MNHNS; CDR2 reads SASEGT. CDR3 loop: CASSVRESYNEQFF. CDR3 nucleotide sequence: TGTGCCAGCAGTGTGAGGGAATCCTACAATGAGCAGTTCTTC.

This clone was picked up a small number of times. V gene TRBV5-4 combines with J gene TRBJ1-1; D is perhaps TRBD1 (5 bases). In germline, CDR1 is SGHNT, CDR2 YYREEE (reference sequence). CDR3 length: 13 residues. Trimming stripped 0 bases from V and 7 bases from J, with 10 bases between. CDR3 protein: CASSLAGGGEAFF. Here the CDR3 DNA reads TGTGCCAGCAGCTTGGCCGGGGGTGGTGAAGCTTTCTTT.